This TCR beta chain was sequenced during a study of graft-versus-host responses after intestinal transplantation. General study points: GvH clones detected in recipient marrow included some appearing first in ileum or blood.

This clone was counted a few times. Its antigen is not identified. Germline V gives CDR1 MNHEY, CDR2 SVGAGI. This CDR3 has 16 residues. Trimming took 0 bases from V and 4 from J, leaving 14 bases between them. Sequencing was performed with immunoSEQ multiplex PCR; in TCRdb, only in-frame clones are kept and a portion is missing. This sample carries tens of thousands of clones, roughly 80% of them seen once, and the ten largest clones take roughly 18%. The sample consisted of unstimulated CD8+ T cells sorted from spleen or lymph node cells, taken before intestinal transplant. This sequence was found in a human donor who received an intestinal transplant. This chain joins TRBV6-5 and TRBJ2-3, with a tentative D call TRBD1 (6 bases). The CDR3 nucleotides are TGTGCCAGCAGTTACTCCGGGACACCTCTCCCAGATACGCAGTATTTT. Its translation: CASSYSGTPLPDTQYF.